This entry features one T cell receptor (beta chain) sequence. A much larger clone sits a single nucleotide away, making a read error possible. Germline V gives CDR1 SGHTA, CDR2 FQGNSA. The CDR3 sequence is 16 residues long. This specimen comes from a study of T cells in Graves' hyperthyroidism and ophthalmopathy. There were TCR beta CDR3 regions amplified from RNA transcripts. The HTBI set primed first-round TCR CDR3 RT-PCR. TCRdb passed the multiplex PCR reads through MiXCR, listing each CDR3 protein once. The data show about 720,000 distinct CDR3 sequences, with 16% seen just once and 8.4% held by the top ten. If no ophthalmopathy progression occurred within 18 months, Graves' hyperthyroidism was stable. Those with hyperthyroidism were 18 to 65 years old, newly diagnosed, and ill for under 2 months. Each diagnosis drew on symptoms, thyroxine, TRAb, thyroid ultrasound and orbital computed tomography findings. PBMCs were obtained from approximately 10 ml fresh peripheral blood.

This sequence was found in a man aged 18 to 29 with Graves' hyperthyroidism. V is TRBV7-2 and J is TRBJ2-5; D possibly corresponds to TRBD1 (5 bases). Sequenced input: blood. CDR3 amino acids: CAGSLVSGFIQETQYF. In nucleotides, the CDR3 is TGTGCCGGCAGCTTAGTCTCAGGGTTTATCCAAGAGACCCAGTACTTC.